Below are 20 T cell receptor beta chains sequenced from a single sample in a study of cytomegalovirus exposure and HLA in healthy donors. The PCR made use of 60 Vbeta and 13 Jbeta primers. Assay: immunoSEQ multiplex PCR; the TCRdb copy retains only in-frame clones and omits some. The top ten clones hold 1.6% of a sample with 150,000 to 200,000 clones, 65% to 80% of them seen once. The sequenced sample consisted of PBMCs. These receptors came from a woman younger than 45 in good health and CMV-seronegative.

J is TRBJ2-7 and V is TRBV27; D possibly corresponds to TRBD2 (7 bases). CDR1 and CDR2 from the germline V gene are MNHEY and SMNVEV (reference sequence). V dropped 5 bases and J dropped 4 bases, with 15 bases sitting between them. The CDR3 extends over 14 amino acids. The CDR3 sequence: CASSITGGWYEQYF. DNA for the CDR3: TGTGCCAGCAGTATCACGGGGGGCTGGTACGAGCAGTACTTC.

The chain couples TRBV30 to TRBJ2-3; maybe TRBD1 (5 bases). The V gene lost 2 bases and the J gene lost 2 bases, with 11 bases spanning the gap. This CDR3 comprises 14 residues. Looked up from germline, CDR1 is GTSNPN and CDR2 is SVGIG (reference sequence). This CDR3 reads CAWSTGQPTDTQYF. CDR3 coding DNA: TGTGCCTGGAGTACAGGCCAGCCCACAGATACGCAGTATTTT.

This clone was detected only a few times. This chain uses TRBV7-9 with TRBJ2-7, with TRBD1 matching over 9 bases. J lost 10 bases, V lost 0 bases, and 13 bases had no gene match. Germline lookup yields CDR1 SEHNR and CDR2 FQNEAQ (reference sequence). The CDR3 has 16 amino acids. CDR3 sequence reads: CASSLAGGNRGLEQYF. The CDR3 bases are TGTGCCAGCAGCTTAGCGGGGGGGAACAGGGGGCTCGAACAGTACTTC.

This clone showed up just once. This chain joins TRBV15 and TRBJ2-1; D remains ambiguous. This CDR3 spans 14 amino acids. Germline V CDR1 and CDR2: LNHNV, YYDKDF (reference sequence). V dropped 5 bases and J dropped 8 bases, with 16 bases sitting between them. The CDR3 loop is CATSPPVSFDEQFF. The CDR3 DNA sequence: TGTGCCACCAGCCCTCCGGTGAGCTTCGATGAGCAGTTCTTC.

The rearrangement joins TRBV18 to TRBJ1-5, with TRBD1 matching over 10 bases. The CDR3 totals 16 residues. In germline, CDR1 is KGHSH, CDR2 LQKENI. Germline trimming cut 3 bases from V and 1 base from J; bases unmatched to any gene: 3. CDR3 region: CASSPRQGASNQPQHF. CDR3 bases: TGTGCCAGCTCACCTCGACAGGGGGCGAGCAATCAGCCCCAGCATTTT.

V and J are TRBV14 and TRBJ1-2, with D uncertain. There are 14 residues in the CDR3. Germline V gives CDR1 SGHDN, CDR2 FVKESK. The V end was cut by 1 base, the J end by 4 bases, with 10 bases between. The CDR3 bases are TGTGCCAGCAGCCAAGCTCAGAGACTCTATGGCTACACCTTC. Translated, it gives CASSQAQRLYGYTF.

V and J are TRBV29-1 and TRBJ2-1, with TRBD1 as a possible D gene (5 bases). V shed 3 bases and J shed 0 bases, with 9 bases lying between them. In germline, CDR1 is SQVTM, CDR2 ANQGSEA. This CDR3 spans 14 amino acids. CDR3 sequence: CSVETANSYNEQFF. The CDR3 nucleotides are TGCAGCGTTGAGACAGCCAACTCCTACAATGAGCAGTTCTTC.

CDR3 DNA: TGTGCCATAAAACAGGGGCGGAACACTGAAGCTTTCTTT. This gives the protein CAIKQGRNTEAFF. This sequence joins TRBV7-2 and TRBJ1-1; 7 bases fit TRBD1. Germline lookup yields CDR1 SGHTA and CDR2 FQGNSA. The J segment lost 1 base and the V segment lost 10 bases, leaving 6 bases of the junction unmatched. The CDR3 contains 13 residues.

This clone was found a few times. The rearrangement links TRBV7-2 to TRBJ1-1, with D perhaps TRBD1 (5 bases). Germline CDR1 and CDR2: SGHTA and FQGNSA. V lost 1 base, J lost 1 base, and 7 bases lay in between. The CDR3 is 14 residues long. Here the CDR3 DNA reads TGTGCCAGCAGCTTAGTGGGGGGGAACACTGAAGCTTTCTTT. It is translated as CASSLVGGNTEAFF. Full variable domain (missing parts from reference TRBV7-2 and TRBJ1-1): GAGVSQSPSNKVTEKGKDVELRCDPISGHTALYWYRQSLGQGLEFLIYFQGNSAPDKSGLPSDRFSAERTGGSVSTLTIQRTQQEDSAVYLCASSLVGGNTEAFFGQGTRLTVV.

V gene TRBV7-6 combines with J gene TRBJ2-1, with 16 bases identical to TRBD2. CDR1 and CDR2 from the germline V gene are SGHVS and FNYEAQ. This CDR3 comprises 15 residues. After removal of 5 bases from V and 12 bases from J, the junction contained 7 bases not matched to a gene. Here the CDR3 reads CASSEGLAGGLGQFF. CDR3 DNA: TGTGCCAGCAGCGAGGGACTAGCGGGGGGGCTGGGGCAGTTCTTC.

This clone has more than one count but fewer than ten. V and J are TRBV11-2 and TRBJ1-6; D unclear. The V gene lost 6 bases and the J gene lost 4 bases, with 19 bases spanning the gap. The CDR3 loop spans 17 amino acids. Germline V gene sequence: CDR1 SGHAT, CDR2 FQNNGV. CDR3 region: CASSSYRGSRYNSPLHF. The CDR3, as DNA: TGTGCCAGCAGTTCTTATCGGGGATCCCGATATAATTCACCCCTCCACTTT. Full variable domain (missing parts from reference TRBV11-2 and TRBJ1-6): EAGVAQSPRYKIIEKRQSVAFWCNPISGHATLYWYQQILGQGPKLLIQFQNNGVVDDSQLPKDRFSAERLKGVDSTLKIQPAKLEDSAVYLCASSSYRGSRYNSPLHFGNGTRLTVT.

The chain uses TRBV28 and TRBJ2-7; D may be TRBD2 (5 bases). The CDR3 contains 14 residues. Germline V lookup: CDR1 MDHEN, CDR2 SYDVKM. Trimming removed 6 bases at V and 2 bases at J, with 14 bases between. CDR3 in amino acids: CASSRRTPAYEQYF. As DNA, the CDR3 is TGTGCCAGCAGCCGCCGGACTCCGGCCTACGAGCAGTACTTC. The whole variable domain, remainder taken from reference TRBV28 and TRBJ2-7, is DVKVTQSSRYLVKRTGEKVFLECVQDMDHENMFWYRQDPGLGLRLIYFSYDVKMKEKGDIPEGYSVSREKKERFSLILESASTNQTSMYLCASSRRTPAYEQYFGPGTRLTVT.

This clone was counted only a few times. This chain uses TRBV2 with TRBJ1-5; the D gene is possibly TRBD1 (6 bases). Germline-derived CDR1 and CDR2 are SNHLY and FYNNEI. Trimming stripped 5 bases from V and 4 bases from J, with 12 bases between. The CDR3 has 14 amino acids. CDR3 DNA sequence: TGTGCCAGCAGTCGACAGGAGCCTAATCAGCCCCAGCATTTT. This gives the protein CASSRQEPNQPQHF.

This chain uses TRBV30 with TRBJ1-2, with 7 bases that match TRBD1. The germline CDR1 and CDR2 sequences are GTSNPN and SVGIG (reference sequence). The CDR3 length is 15 residues. The V and J ends lost 0 bases and 5 bases, in that order; junction bases with no gene match: 9. The CDR3 is CAWSVREGGWYGYTF. DNA of the CDR3: TGTGCCTGGAGTGTACGGGAAGGGGGCTGGTATGGCTACACCTTC.

J is TRBJ2-2 and V is TRBV7-3, with TRBD1 matching over 12 bases. J gave up 6 bases and V 2 bases, and 7 bases lay outside the gene matches. The CDR3 covers 17 residues. Germline CDR1 is SGHTA and CDR2 is FQGTGA. CDR3 in amino acids: CASSLPGTGGAAGELFF. Written as DNA, the CDR3 is TGTGCCAGCAGCTTACCCGGGACAGGGGGCGCCGCCGGGGAGCTGTTTTTT.

This rearrangement joins TRBV5-1 to TRBJ1-1; TRBD1 matches 9 bases. Germline assignment: CDR1 SGHRS and CDR2 YFSETQ. The CDR3 is made up of 12 amino acids. Germline trimming cut 4 bases from V and 7 bases from J; bases unmatched to any gene: 2. The CDR3 DNA reads as TGCGCCAGCAGCATGGGACAGGGTGAAGCTTTCTTT. This codes for CASSMGQGEAFF.

The rearrangement joins TRBV19 to TRBJ2-5; tentatively, D is TRBD2 (5 bases). The J call may be incorrect, as the DNA end agrees better with TRBJ2-7. CDR1 LNHDA and CDR2 SQIVND come from the germline V gene (reference sequence). This CDR3 contains 13 residues. The CDR3 is CASSIGAGSEQYF. CDR3 DNA: TGTGCCAGTAGTATAGGTGCGGGTAGCGAGCAGTACTTC.

The chain links TRBV19 to TRBJ2-1; TRBD2 matches at 14 bases. J lost 8 bases, V lost 5 bases, and 11 bases had no gene match. This CDR3 is built from 17 residues. Per the germline V gene, CDR1 is LNHDA and CDR2 is SQIVND (reference sequence). CDR3 sequence (DNA): TGTGCCAGTAGTCCCCGACTAGCGGGGGGGCGACATGATGAGCAGTTCTTC. Translated, it gives CASSPRLAGGRHDEQFF.

This clone was counted only a few times. The chain carries TRBV27 and TRBJ1-1; the match to TRBD1 covers 8 bases. V dropped 3 bases and J dropped 4; count of bases not matched to a gene: 16. The CDR3 is made up of 18 amino acids. Germline CDR1 MNHEY, CDR2 SMNVEV (reference sequence). The CDR3 is CASSFSVARGRWGTEAFF. CDR3 in DNA: TGTGCCAGCAGTTTTTCGGTGGCCAGGGGGCGCTGGGGCACTGAAGCTTTCTTT.

V gene TRBV28 combines with J gene TRBJ1-2; 9 bases map to TRBD1. CDR1 is MDHEN, CDR2 SYDVKM, per germline. This CDR3 has 13 residues. V was pared by 4 bases and J by 4 bases, with 1 base of the junction left unmatched. The CDR3 region has the DNA TGTGCCAGCAGTTGGACAGGGGCCTATGGCTACACCTTC. Its protein is CASSWTGAYGYTF.